What follows are 23 T cell receptor beta chains derived from one specimen sequenced in a study of control samples from healthy donors and cancer patients. Assay: immunoSEQ multiplex PCR; the TCRdb copy retains only in-frame clones and omits some. This sample carries 150,000 to 200,000 clones, with approximately 2.2% going to the ten biggest clones. Sequencing input: blood. The receptors originated from a woman aged 25 to 39 in good health.

The CDR3 loop reads CASSQEAGNTIYF. The CDR3 DNA reads TGTGCCAGCAGCCAAGAGGCGGGAAACACCATATATTTT. The chain links TRBV3-1 (or the pseudogene TRBV3-2) to TRBJ1-3; D call uncertain. The ends were cut back, 0 bases at V and 4 bases at J, with 4 bases in the middle. This CDR3 is built from 13 residues. Germline CDR1 reads LGHDT; CDR2 reads YNNKEL (reference sequence).

This rearrangement joins TRBV7-9 to TRBJ1-2; 7 bases are a match to TRBD1. This CDR3 has 14 amino acids. Germline-derived CDR1 and CDR2 are SEHNR and FQNEAQ (reference sequence). V was clipped by 3 bases and J by 6 bases; unmatched bases: 7. DNA for the CDR3: TGTGCCAGCAGCTTGAACGACAGGGTGCATGGCTACACCTTC. The encoded protein is CASSLNDRVHGYTF.

The rearrangement uses TRBV27 and TRBJ2-7; tentatively, D is TRBD2 (5 bases). The V gene lost 3 bases and the J gene lost 3 bases, with 12 bases spanning the gap. This CDR3 is 14 amino acids long. Germline V gene lookup returns CDR1 MNHEY and CDR2 SMNVEV (reference sequence). CDR3 loop: CASSLLLAGYEQYF. In DNA, the CDR3 is TGTGCCAGCAGTTTGCTTCTGGCGGGCTACGAGCAGTACTTC.

The chain recombines TRBV6-2 or TRBV6-3 with TRBJ2-7; a possible D gene is TRBD2 (5 bases). The CDR3 consists of 14 residues. Germline loops: CDR1 MNHEY, CDR2 SVGEGT. V was clipped by 0 bases and J by 2 bases, with 8 bases between them. The CDR3, as DNA: TGTGCCAGCAGTTACTCGGAGGATACCTACGAGCAGTACTTC. Encoded protein: CASSYSEDTYEQYF.

The chain has TRBV18 and TRBJ1-1; D unresolved. With 3 bases removed from V and 1 base from J, the gap between germline ends came to 12 bases. This CDR3 is 15 amino acids long. CDR1 and CDR2 from the germline V gene are KGHSH and LQKENI. CDR3 sequence (DNA): TGTGCCAGCTCACCCGGACGGACTCCGAACACTGAAGCTTTCTTT. Residues: CASSPGRTPNTEAFF.

CDR3 loop: CASSPASTGEGGEKLFF. The CDR3 DNA follows: TGTGCCAGCAGTCCCGCCTCAACAGGGGAGGGAGGTGAAAAACTGTTTTTT. The V call is TRBV28, the J call TRBJ1-4, with 7 bases identical to TRBD1. This CDR3 is built from 17 residues. Germline-derived CDR1 and CDR2 are MDHEN and SYDVKM. The J segment lost 7 bases and the V segment lost 5 bases, leaving 16 bases of the junction unmatched.

The chain couples TRBV6-5 to TRBJ1-5; 7 bases align to TRBD1. The CDR3 has 15 amino acids. CDR1 and CDR2 (germline): MNHEY, SVGAGI. Unmatched junction bases numbered 9, after V lost 6 bases and J lost 4 bases. The CDR3: CASRRGQQFNQPQHF. The CDR3 DNA reads as TGTGCCAGCAGAAGGGGACAGCAGTTTAATCAGCCCCAGCATTTT.

The chain joins TRBV4-1 to TRBJ1-5; TRBD1 aligns across 7 bases. CDR1 and CDR2 from the germline V gene are MGHRA and YSYEKL. The CDR3 loop spans 14 amino acids. The ends lost 1 base at V and 4 bases at J; junction bases unmatched: 1. CDR3 residues: CASSQARGNQPQHF. DNA of the CDR3: TGCGCCAGCAGCCAAGCCAGGGGGAATCAGCCCCAGCATTTT.

This chain links TRBV6-5 with TRBJ1-2; D not resolved. The CDR3 length is 14 residues. Trimming shortened V by 6 bases and J by 4 bases, and 15 bases separated the two germline ends. Germline V gene lookup returns CDR1 MNHEY and CDR2 SVGAGI. CDR3 DNA sequence: TGTGCCAGCAGCTTACCCTCAGGAACCTATGGCTACACCTTC. This codes for CASSLPSGTYGYTF.

This chain joins TRBV6-4 and TRBJ2-3; 9 bases map to TRBD2. The CDR3 is 15 residues long. Germline V lookup: CDR1 MRHNA, CDR2 SNTAGT. The trim removed 6 bases at V and 1 base at J, leaving 5 bases unmatched. CDR3 nucleotides: TGTGCCAGCAGCGTCTTAGCGGGGGGCACAGATACGCAGTATTTT. Encoded protein: CASSVLAGGTDTQYF.

The chain employs TRBV24-1 and TRBJ2-7; maybe TRBD2 (5 bases). The CDR3 runs 15 residues. The germline gives CDR1 KGHDR, CDR2 SFDVKD. V lost 4 bases and J lost 2, with 14 bases in between. CDR3 sequence reads: CATSDAADPTYEQYF. The CDR3 DNA is TGTGCCACCAGTGACGCAGCGGATCCCACCTACGAGCAGTACTTC.

The V gene is TRBV19, the J gene TRBJ2-7; tentative D call: TRBD2 (6 bases). The germline V and J ends were trimmed by 2 bases and 2 bases, with 13 bases remaining between them. Germline values: CDR1 LNHDA, CDR2 SQIVND (reference sequence). CDR3 length: 15 amino acids. In DNA form, the CDR3 reads TGTGCCAGTAGTATATATTCGGGACTCGCCTACGAGCAGTACTTC. Its translation: CASSIYSGLAYEQYF.

CDR3 amino acids: CASSSQGGSEQYF. The CDR3 DNA follows: TGTGCCAGCAGTTCCCAGGGCGGATCCGAGCAGTACTTC. The genes are TRBV28 and TRBJ2-7; a possible D gene is TRBD1 (5 bases). This CDR3 has 13 residues. The V end was cut by 4 bases, the J end by 6 bases, with 13 bases between. Germline assignment: CDR1 MDHEN and CDR2 SYDVKM.

The gene calls are TRBV7-8 and TRBJ1-5, with D possibly being TRBD1 (6 bases). Germline-derived CDR1 and CDR2 are SGHVS and FQNEAQ. Trimming left V 3 bases short and J 5 bases short, with 14 bases between. This CDR3 comprises 15 residues. CDR3 region: CASSLGRDTYQPQHF. CDR3 nucleotide sequence: TGTGCCAGCAGCTTGGGCCGGGACACTTATCAGCCCCAGCATTTT.

The chain links TRBV6-5 to TRBJ1-3; D may be TRBD1 (5 bases). This CDR3 is built from 15 residues. Germline-derived CDR1 and CDR2 are MNHEY and SVGAGI. With 7 bases removed from V and 0 bases from J, the gap between germline ends came to 13 bases. CDR3 sequence reads: CASTDGAASGNTIYF. The CDR3 nucleotides read TGTGCCAGCACCGACGGGGCAGCCTCTGGAAACACCATATATTTT.

In DNA form, the CDR3 reads TGTGCCAGCAGTCACAGGGGCCATCAGCCCCAGCATTTT. It encodes CASSHRGHQPQHF. The rearrangement links TRBV7-9 to TRBJ1-5; 7 bases match TRBD1. CDR3 size: 13 residues. Germline assignment: CDR1 SEHNR and CDR2 FQNEAQ (reference sequence). V gave up 6 bases and J gave up 5 bases; unmatched junction bases: 4.

The rearrangement links TRBV5-6 to TRBJ1-6; D remains unclear. The V end was cut by 0 bases, the J end by 7 bases, with 11 bases between. Germline CDR1 SGHDT, CDR2 YYEEEE. This CDR3 has 15 residues. In DNA, the CDR3 is TGTGCCAGCAGCTTGGACAGATACTACAATTCACCCCTCCACTTT. This sequence encodes CASSLDRYYNSPLHF.

Remarks on this clone: Compared with germline, one end of the junction differs, possibly owing to a read error. This sample includes further DNA sequences coding for the same CDR3. This chain uses TRBV7-9 with TRBJ1-2; D gene ambiguous. There are 13 residues in the CDR3. The germline gives CDR1 SEHNR, CDR2 FQNEAQ (reference sequence). CDR3 residues: CASSDFYSDGYTF. CDR3 DNA: TGTGCCAGCAGCGATTTTTATTCGGATGGCTACACTTTC.

The V call is TRBV14, the J call TRBJ2-1, with D perhaps TRBD2 (5 bases). The CDR3 is 16 amino acids. CDR1 and CDR2 (germline): SGHDN, FVKESK. The V end lost 4 bases, the J end lost 7 bases, and 20 bases lay between the germline ends. CDR3 DNA: TGTGCCAGCAGCCCCGGCTTCGCTAAGCGGCCGAATGAGCAGTTCTTC. Translation gives CASSPGFAKRPNEQFF.

The chain uses TRBV28 and TRBJ1-5; weak D call: TRBD1 (6 bases). Trimming took off 6 bases at V and 3 bases at J, with 9 bases between the two ends. The germline CDR1 and CDR2 sequences are MDHEN and SYDVKM. The CDR3 sequence is 13 residues long. CDR3 sequence: CASRDRINQPQHF. Here the CDR3 DNA reads TGTGCCAGCAGGGACAGAATCAATCAGCCCCAGCATTTT.

V gene TRBV19 combines with J gene TRBJ2-2; D is perhaps TRBD1 or TRBD2 (6 bases each). V was pared by 5 bases and J by 5 bases, with 15 bases between. CDR1 LNHDA and CDR2 SQIVND come from the germline V gene (reference sequence). The CDR3 is 15 residues long. Here the CDR3 DNA reads TGTGCCAGTAGTGTTTCGGGGGCGCGGACCGGGGAGCTGTTTTTT. Amino acid sequence: CASSVSGARTGELFF.

The chain uses TRBV7-6 and TRBJ2-5; D not resolved. Germline V gives CDR1 SGHVS, CDR2 FNYEAQ. The CDR3 spans 13 residues. Trimming shortened V by 6 bases and J by 6 bases, and 14 bases separated the two germline ends. As DNA, the CDR3 is TGTGCCAGCAGTCCACACAGCGTAAAGACCCAGTACTTC. It translates to CASSPHSVKTQYF.

The rearrangement uses TRBV2 and TRBJ1-1; D might be TRBD1 (6 bases). Germline-derived CDR1 and CDR2 are SNHLY and FYNNEI. V was trimmed by 4 bases and J by 11 bases, leaving 20 bases between them. There are 14 residues in the CDR3. The CDR3 is CASSVSGARPGAFF. CDR3 DNA: TGTGCCAGCAGTGTTTCGGGGGCTAGGCCTGGGGCTTTCTTT.